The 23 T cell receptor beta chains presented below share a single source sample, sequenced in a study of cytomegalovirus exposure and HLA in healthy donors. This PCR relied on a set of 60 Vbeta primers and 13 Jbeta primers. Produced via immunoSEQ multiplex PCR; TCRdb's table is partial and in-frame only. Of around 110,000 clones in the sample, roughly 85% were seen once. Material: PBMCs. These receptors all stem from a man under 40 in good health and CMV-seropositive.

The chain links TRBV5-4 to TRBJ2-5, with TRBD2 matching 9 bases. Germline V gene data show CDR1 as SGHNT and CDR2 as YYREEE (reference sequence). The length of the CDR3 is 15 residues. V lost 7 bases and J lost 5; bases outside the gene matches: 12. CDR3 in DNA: TGTGCCAGCCGCAGCCAGAGCGGGAGGTCTGAGACCCAGTACTTC. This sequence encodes CASRSQSGRSETQYF.

The CDR3 here is CVRSLGQANPGNTIYF. DNA of the CDR3: TGTGTCAGAAGCTTAGGACAGGCGAACCCTGGAAACACCATATATTTT. The rearrangement joins TRBV7-5 to TRBJ1-3; TRBD1 is the table's D call and was not checked against the DNA. TRBV7-5 is recorded as a pseudogene. The CDR3 is made up of 16 amino acids.

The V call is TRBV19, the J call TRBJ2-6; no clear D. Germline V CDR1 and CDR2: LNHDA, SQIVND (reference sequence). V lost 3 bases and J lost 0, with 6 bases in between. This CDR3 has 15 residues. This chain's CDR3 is CASSIVSSGANVLTF. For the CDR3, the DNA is TGTGCCAGTAGTATCGTGAGCTCTGGGGCCAACGTCCTGACTTTC.

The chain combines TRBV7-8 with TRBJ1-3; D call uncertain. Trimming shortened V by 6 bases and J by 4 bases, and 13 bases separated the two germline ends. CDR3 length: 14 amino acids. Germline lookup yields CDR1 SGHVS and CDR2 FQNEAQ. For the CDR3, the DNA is TGTGCCAGCAGGCTCAGGACTGCCGGAAACACCATATATTTT. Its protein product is CASRLRTAGNTIYF. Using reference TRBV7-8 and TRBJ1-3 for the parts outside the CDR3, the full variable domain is GAGVSQSPRYKVAKRGQDVALRCDPISGHVSLFWYQQALGQGPEFLTYFQNEAQLDKSGLPSDRFFAERPEGSVSTLKIQRTQQEDSAVYLCASRLRTAGNTIYFGEGSWLTVV.

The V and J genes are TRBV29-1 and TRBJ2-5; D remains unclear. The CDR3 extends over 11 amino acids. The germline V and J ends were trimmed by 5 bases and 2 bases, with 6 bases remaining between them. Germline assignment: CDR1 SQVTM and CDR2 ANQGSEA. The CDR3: CSVHLQETQYF. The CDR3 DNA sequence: TGCAGCGTTCACCTACAAGAGACCCAGTACTTC.

CDR3 region: CASSTPRNLIYTF. The CDR3 region has the DNA TGTGCCAGCAGCACTCCTCGAAATCTAATCTACACCTTC. The V and J genes are TRBV21-1 and TRBJ1-2. TRBV21-1 is a known pseudogene. CDR3 length equals 13 residues.

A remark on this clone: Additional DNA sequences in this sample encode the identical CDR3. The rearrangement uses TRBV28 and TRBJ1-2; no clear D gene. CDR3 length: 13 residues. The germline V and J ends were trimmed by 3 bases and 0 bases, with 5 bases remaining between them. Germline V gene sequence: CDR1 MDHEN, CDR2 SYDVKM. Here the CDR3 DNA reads TGTGCCAGCAGTTTCCCCGCTAACTATGGCTACACCTTC. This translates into CASSFPANYGYTF.

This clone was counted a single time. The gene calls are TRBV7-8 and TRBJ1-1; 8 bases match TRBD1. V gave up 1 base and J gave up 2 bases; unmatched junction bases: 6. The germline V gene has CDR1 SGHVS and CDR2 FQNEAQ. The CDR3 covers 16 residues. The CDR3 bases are TGTGCCAGCAGCTTAGGTGGGACAGGAACCAACACTGAAGCTTTCTTT. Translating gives CASSLGGTGTNTEAFF.

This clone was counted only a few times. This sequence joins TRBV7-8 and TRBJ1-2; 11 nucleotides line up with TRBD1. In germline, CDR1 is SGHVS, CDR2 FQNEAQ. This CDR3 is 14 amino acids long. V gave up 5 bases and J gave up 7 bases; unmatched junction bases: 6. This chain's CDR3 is CASSPGTGGGGYTF. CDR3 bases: TGTGCCAGCAGCCCAGGGACAGGGGGTGGTGGCTACACCTTC.

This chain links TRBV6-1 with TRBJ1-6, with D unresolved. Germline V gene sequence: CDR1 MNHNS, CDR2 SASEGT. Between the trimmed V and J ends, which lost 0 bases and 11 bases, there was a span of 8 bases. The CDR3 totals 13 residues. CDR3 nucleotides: TGTGCCAGCAGTGAAGCATACATGACACCCCTCCACTTT. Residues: CASSEAYMTPLHF.

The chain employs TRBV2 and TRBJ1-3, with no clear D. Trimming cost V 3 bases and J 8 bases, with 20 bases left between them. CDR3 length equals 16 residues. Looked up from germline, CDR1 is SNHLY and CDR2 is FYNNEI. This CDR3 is CASSDLAGWERYTIYF. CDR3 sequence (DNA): TGTGCCAGCAGTGATCTCGCAGGCTGGGAGAGATACACCATATATTTT.

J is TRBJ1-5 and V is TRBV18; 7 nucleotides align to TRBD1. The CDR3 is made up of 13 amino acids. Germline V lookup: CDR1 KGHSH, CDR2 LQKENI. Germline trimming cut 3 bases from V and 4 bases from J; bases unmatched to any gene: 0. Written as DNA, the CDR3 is TGTGCCAGCTCACCGGACAGGAATCAGCCCCAGCATTTT. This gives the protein CASSPDRNQPQHF.

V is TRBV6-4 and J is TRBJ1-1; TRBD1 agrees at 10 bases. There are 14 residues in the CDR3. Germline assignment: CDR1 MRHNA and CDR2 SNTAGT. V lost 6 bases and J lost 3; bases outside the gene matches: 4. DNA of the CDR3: TGTGCCAGCAGCCTAGGACAGGGGGACACTGAAGCTTTCTTT. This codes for CASSLGQGDTEAFF.

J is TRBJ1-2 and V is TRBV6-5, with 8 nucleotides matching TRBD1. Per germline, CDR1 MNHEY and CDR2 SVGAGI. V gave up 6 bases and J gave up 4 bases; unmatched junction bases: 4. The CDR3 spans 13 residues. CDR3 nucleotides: TGTGCCAGCAGACGAGACAGGGGCTATGGCTACACCTTC. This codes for CASRRDRGYGYTF.

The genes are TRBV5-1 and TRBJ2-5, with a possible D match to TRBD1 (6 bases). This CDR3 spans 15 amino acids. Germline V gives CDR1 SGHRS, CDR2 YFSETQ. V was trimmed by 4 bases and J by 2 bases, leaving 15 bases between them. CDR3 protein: CASSRARGPQETQYF. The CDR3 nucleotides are TGCGCCAGCAGCCGAGCCAGGGGCCCTCAAGAGACCCAGTACTTC.

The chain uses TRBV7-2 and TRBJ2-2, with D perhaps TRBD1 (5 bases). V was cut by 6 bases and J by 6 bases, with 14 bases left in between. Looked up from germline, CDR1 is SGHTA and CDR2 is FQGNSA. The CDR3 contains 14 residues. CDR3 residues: CASRPRVGSGELFF. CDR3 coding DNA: TGTGCCAGCAGGCCCAGGGTCGGGTCCGGGGAGCTGTTTTTT. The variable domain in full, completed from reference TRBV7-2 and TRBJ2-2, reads GAGVSQSPSNKVTEKGKDVELRCDPISGHTALYWYRQSLGQGLEFLIYFQGNSAPDKSGLPSDRFSAERTGGSVSTLTIQRTQQEDSAVYLCASRPRVGSGELFFGEGSRLTVL.

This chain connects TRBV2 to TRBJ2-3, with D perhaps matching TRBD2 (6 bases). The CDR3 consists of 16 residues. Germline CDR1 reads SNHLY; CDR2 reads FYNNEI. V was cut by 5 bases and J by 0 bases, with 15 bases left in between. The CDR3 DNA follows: TGTGCCAGCAGTCCGAGATGGACTACTAGCACAGATACGCAGTATTTT. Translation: CASSPRWTTSTDTQYF.

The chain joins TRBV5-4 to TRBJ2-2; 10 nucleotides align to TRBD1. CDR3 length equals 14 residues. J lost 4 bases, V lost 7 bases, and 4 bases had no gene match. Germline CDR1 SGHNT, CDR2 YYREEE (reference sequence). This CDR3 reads CASRQGATTGELFF. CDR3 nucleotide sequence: TGTGCCAGCCGACAGGGGGCGACCACCGGGGAGCTGTTTTTT. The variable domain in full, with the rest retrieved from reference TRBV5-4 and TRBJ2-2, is ETGVTQSPTHLIKTRGQQVTLRCSSQSGHNTVSWYQQALGQGPQFIFQYYREEENGRGNFPPRFSGLQFPNYSSELNVNALELDDSALYLCASRQGATTGELFFGEGSRLTVL.

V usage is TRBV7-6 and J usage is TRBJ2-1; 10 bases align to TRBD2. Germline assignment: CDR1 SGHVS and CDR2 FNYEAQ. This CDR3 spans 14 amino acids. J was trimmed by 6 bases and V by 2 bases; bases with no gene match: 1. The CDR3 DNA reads TGTGCCAGCAGCTTACTAGCGGGAGTCAATGAGCAGTTCTTC. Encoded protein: CASSLLAGVNEQFF.

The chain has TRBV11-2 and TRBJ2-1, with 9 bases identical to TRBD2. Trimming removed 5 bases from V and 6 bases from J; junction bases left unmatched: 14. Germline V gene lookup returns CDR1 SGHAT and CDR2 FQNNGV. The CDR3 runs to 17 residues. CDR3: CASSPALGTSGFNEQFF. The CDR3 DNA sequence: TGTGCCAGCAGCCCCGCCCTTGGCACTAGCGGGTTCAATGAGCAGTTCTTC.

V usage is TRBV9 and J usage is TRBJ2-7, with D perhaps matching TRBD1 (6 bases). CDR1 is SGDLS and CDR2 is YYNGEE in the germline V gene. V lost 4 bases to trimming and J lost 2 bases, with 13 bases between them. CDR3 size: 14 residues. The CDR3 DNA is TGTGCCAGCAGCCTCGGACAGAGCCCCTACGAGCAGTACTTC. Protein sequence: CASSLGQSPYEQYF. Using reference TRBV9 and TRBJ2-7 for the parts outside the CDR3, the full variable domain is DSGVTQTPKHLITATGQRVTLRCSPRSGDLSVYWYQQSLDQGLQFLIQYYNGEERAKGNILERFSAQQFPDLHSELNLSSLELGDSALYFCASSLGQSPYEQYFGPGTRLTVT.

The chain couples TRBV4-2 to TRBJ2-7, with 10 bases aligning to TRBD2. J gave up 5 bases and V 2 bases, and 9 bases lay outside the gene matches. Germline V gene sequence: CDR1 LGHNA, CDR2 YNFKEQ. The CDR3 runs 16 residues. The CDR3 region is CASSQLTAGGPDEQYF. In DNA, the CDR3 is TGTGCCAGCAGCCAACTAACAGCGGGGGGGCCTGACGAGCAGTACTTC.

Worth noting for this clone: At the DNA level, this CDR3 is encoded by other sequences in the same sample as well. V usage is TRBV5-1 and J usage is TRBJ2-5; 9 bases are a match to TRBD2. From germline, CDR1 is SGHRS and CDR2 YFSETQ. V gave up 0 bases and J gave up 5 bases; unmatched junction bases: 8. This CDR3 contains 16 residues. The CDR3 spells CASSLAPAGGQETQYF. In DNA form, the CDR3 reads TGCGCCAGCAGCTTGGCTCCGGCGGGAGGGCAGGAGACCCAGTACTTC.